The following is a T cell receptor (beta chain) sequence with its context. The record originates from a study of blood T cell repertoires in COVID-19. The wider study: COVID-19 samples collected from the United States, Italy and Spain covered acute and convalescent phases. PBMCs, B-cell-depleted T cells, or T cells provided the cDNA or gDNA that made up the material.

V was trimmed by 4 bases and J by 7 bases, leaving 23 bases between them. CDR3 length: 16 residues. Germline V lookup: CDR1 LNHDA, CDR2 SQIVND (reference sequence). How the authors handled the data: For nucleated cells, counts were estimated from reference gene primer amplification. Repertoires were generated with immunoSEQ multiplex PCR, while TCRdb's copy carries only in-frame clones and drops some. That table gives V, J and clone size, and the DNA gave D and trimming. Here the sample spans some 290,000 clones, 70% to 90% being singletons. Material for sequencing was peripheral blood. The V gene is TRBV19, the J gene TRBJ2-7, with a tentative D call TRBD1 (7 bases). The TCR originated in a man between 18 and 35 years old with active or convalescent COVID-19. The CDR3 reads CASSRTGQWGGREQYF. The CDR3 nucleotides are TGTGCCAGTAGTAGGACAGGTCAATGGGGAGGCCGAGAGCAGTACTTC. Together with reference TRBV19 and TRBJ2-7, the CDR3 gives the full variable domain: DGGITQSPKYLFRKEGQNVTLSCEQNLNHDAMYWYRQDPGQGLRLIYYSQIVNDFQKGDIAEGYSVSREKKESFPLTVTSAQKNPTAFYLCASSRTGQWGGREQYFGPGTRLTVT.